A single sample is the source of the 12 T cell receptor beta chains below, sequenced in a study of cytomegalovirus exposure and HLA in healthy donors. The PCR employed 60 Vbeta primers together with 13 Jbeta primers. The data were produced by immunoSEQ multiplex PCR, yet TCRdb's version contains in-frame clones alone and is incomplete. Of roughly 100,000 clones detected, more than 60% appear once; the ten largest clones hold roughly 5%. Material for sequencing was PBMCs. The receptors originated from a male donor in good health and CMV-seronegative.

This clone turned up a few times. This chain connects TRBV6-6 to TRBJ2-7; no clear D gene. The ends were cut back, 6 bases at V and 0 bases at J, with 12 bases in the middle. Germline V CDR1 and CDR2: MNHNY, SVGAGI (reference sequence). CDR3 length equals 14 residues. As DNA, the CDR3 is TGTGCCAGCAGCCTCCCAGCGTACTCCTACGAGCAGTACTTC. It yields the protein CASSLPAYSYEQYF.

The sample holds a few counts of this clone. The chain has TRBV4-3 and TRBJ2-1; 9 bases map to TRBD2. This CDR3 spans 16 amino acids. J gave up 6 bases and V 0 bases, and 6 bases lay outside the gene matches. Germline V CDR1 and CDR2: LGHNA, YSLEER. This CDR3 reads CASSQEGLAGSNEQFF. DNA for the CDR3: TGCGCCAGCAGCCAAGAAGGGCTAGCGGGGTCCAATGAGCAGTTCTTC.

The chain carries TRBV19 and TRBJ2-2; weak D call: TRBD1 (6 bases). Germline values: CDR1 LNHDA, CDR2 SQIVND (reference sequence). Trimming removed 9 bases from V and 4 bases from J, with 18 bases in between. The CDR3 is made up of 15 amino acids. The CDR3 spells CASRPAGAGTGELFF. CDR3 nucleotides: TGTGCCAGCCGCCCGGCAGGGGCGGGCACCGGGGAGCTGTTTTTT.

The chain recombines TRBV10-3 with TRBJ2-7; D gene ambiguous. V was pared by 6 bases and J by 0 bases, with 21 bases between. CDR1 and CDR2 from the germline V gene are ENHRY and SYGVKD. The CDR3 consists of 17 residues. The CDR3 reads CAIRPADVYRDSYEQYF. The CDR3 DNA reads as TGTGCCATCAGGCCTGCAGACGTTTACAGAGACTCCTACGAGCAGTACTTC.

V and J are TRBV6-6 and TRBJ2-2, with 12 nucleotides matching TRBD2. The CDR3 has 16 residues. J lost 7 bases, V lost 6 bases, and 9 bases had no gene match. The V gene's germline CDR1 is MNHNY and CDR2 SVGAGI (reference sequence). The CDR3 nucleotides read TGTGCCAGCAGGGTGCTAGCGGGAGGGCCCAACGGGGAGCTGTTTTTT. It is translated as CASRVLAGGPNGELFF.

CDR3 sequence: CASSLVTSGRDTQYF. CDR3 nucleotide sequence: TGTGCCAGCAGCTTGGTTACTAGCGGGAGAGATACGCAGTATTTT. The V and J genes are TRBV5-4 and TRBJ2-3, with 11 bases lining up with TRBD2. This CDR3 comprises 15 residues. Trimming at V came to 0 bases and at J to 5 bases, leaving 2 bases not matched to a gene. The germline CDR1 and CDR2 sequences are SGHNT and YYREEE (reference sequence).

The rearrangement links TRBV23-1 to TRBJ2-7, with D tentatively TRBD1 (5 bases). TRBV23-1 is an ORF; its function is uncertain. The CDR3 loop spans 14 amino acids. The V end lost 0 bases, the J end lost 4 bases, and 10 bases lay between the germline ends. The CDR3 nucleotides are TGCGCCAGCAGTCAATCCCCAGGGCAATACGAGCAGTACTTC. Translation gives CASSQSPGQYEQYF.

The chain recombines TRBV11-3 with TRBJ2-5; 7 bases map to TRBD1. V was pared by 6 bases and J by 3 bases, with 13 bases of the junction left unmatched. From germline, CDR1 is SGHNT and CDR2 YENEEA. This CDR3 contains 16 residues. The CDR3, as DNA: TGTGCCAGCAGGAACAGAGGGACAGTGGATGAAGAGACCCAGTACTTC. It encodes CASRNRGTVDEETQYF.

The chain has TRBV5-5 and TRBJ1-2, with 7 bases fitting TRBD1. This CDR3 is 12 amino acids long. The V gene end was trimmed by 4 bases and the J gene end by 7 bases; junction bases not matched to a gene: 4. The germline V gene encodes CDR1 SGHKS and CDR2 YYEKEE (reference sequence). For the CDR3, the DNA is TGTGCCAGCAGCAGACAGGGTCGTGGCTACACCTTC. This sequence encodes CASSRQGRGYTF.

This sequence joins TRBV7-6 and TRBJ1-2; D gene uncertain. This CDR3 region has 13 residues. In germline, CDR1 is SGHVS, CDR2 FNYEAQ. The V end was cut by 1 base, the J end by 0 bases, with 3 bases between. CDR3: CASSLGANYGYTF. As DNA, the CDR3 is TGTGCCAGCAGCTTAGGAGCTAACTATGGCTACACCTTC.

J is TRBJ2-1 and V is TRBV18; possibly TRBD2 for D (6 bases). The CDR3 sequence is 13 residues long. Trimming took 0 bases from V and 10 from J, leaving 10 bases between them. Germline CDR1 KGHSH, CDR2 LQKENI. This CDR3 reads CASSPPSGPEQFF. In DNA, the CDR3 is TGTGCCAGCTCACCACCTAGCGGACCGGAGCAGTTCTTC.

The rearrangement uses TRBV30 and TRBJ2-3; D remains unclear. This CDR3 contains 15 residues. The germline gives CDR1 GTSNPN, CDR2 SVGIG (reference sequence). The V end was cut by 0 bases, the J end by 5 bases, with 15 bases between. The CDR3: CAWSVKLSGIDTQYF. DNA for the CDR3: TGTGCCTGGAGTGTAAAGTTGTCAGGAATAGATACGCAGTATTTT.